The entry below describes one T cell receptor beta chain. Antigen specificity is unknown. The length of the CDR3 is 17 residues. J lost 2 bases, V lost 0 bases, and 10 bases had no gene match. CDR1 is SGDLS and CDR2 is YYNGEE in the germline V gene. Clones were sequenced by immunoSEQ multiplex PCR, and TCRdb holds only the in-frame ones, with some missing. The table has some 150,000 clones, around 88% seen once; the top ten hold roughly 16%. These data come from a study of T cell responses to AZD1222 COVID-19 vaccine. Study in general: Investigators merged groups given second doses at roughly 4 or roughly 12 weeks. Notes on the study in general: Repertoires were obtained solely post-peak T cell response. Donors, mostly white British, included more females; clonal diversity was possibly underestimated. Recipients of AZD1222 seropositive at baseline numbered only 5 or 6.

This material consisted of peripheral blood, taken on day 0 of AZD1222 vaccination. This sequence joins TRBV9 and TRBJ1-1; 7 bases align to TRBD1. This TCR was sampled from an adult in good health. CDR3 residues: CASSVGAGTDGNTEAFF. The DNA for the CDR3 is TGTGCCAGCAGCGTAGGAGCCGGGACAGATGGTAACACTGAAGCTTTCTTT.